The clone carrying this TCR beta chain was detected a few times. Its antigen is not known. This CDR3 contains 12 residues. With 0 bases removed from V and 11 bases from J, the gap between germline ends came to 10 bases. CDR1 and CDR2 (germline): MNHEY, SVGEGT. Researchers used genomic DNA as the template to profile TCR beta VDJ and CDR3. TCRdb independently ran MiXCR on the reads; one entry per CDR3 protein. The table records about 190,000 distinct CDR3 sequences, approximately 49% of them present only once. The sample is drawn from a study of CD8+CD57+ T cells in acquired aplastic anemia. For the study at large: Reads per healthy sample averaged around 9.9 million (CD4+) and 11.0 million (CD8+).

Study-wide results and caveats: The same twenty-nine CD8+ CDR3 sequences occurred in patients and in controls.

Sequences were obtained from sorted CD4+, CD8+, or CD8+CD57+ T cells (not recorded which) from PBMCs. This clonotype was obtained from a human donor in good health, serving as a control. The genes are TRBV6-2 or TRBV6-3 and TRBJ1-1; tentative D call: TRBD1 (6 bases). The CDR3 loop reads CASSYSYRAAFF. In DNA form, the CDR3 reads TGTGCCAGCAGTTACTCGTACAGGGCGGCTTTCTTT.